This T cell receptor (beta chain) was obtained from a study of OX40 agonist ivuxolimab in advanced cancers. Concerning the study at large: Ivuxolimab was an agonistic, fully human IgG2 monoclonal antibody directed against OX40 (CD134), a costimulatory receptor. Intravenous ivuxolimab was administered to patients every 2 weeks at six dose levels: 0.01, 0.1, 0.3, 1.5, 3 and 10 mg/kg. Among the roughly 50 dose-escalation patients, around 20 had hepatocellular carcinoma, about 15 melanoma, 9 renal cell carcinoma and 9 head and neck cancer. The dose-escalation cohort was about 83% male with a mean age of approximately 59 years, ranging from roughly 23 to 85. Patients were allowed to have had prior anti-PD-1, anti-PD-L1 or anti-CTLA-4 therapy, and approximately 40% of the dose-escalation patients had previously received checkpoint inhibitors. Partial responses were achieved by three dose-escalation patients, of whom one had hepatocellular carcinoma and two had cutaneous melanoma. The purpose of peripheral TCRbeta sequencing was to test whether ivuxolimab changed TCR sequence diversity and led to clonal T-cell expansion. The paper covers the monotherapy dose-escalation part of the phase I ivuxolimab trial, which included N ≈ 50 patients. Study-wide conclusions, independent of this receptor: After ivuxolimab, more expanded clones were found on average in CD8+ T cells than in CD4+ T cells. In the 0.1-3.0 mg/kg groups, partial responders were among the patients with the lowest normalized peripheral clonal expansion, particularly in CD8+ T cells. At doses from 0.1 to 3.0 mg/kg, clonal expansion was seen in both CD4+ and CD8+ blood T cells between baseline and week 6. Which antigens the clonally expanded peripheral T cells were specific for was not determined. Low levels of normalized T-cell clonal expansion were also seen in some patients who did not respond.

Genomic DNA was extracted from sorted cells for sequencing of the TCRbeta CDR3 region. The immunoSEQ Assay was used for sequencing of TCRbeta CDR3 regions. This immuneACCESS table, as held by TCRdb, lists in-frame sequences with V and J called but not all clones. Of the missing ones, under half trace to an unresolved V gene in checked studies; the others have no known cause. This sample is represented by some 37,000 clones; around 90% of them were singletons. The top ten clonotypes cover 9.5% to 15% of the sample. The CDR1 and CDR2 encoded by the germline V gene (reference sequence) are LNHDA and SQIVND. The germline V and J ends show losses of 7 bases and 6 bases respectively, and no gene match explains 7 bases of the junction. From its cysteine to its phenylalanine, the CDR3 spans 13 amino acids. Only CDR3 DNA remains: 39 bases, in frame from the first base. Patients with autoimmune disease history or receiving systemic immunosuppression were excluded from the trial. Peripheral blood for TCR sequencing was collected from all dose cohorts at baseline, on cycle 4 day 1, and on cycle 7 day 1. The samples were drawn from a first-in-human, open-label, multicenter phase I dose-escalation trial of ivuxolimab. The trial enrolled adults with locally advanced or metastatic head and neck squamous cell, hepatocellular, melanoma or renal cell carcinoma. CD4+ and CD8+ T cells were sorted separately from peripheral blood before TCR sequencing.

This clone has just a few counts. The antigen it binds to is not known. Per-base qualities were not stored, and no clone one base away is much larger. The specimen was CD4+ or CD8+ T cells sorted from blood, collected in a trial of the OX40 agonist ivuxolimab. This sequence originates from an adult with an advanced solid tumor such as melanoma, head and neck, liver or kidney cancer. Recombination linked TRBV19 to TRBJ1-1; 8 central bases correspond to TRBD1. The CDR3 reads CASKFQGAAEAFF. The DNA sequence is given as TGTGCCAGTAAGTTCCAGGGGGCGGCTGAAGCTTTCTTT.